Ten or more counts support the clone carrying this T cell receptor beta chain. What it binds is unknown. This sample stems from a study of T cells after posttransplantation cyclophosphamide. Cyclophosphamide on days +3 and +4 followed busulfan-fludarabine conditioning and a marrow graft. The method was immunoSEQ multiplex PCR; TCRdb's version includes in-frame clones alone and lacks a portion of them. Recorded here are approximately 5,400 clones, with no singletons, and the ten leading clones hold roughly 25%. Broader study findings: Tissue-infiltrating T cells from skin or gut overlapped little with blood T cells. Later post-transplant blood repertoires were often dominated by donor CD8+ memory clones.

Germline V lookup: CDR1 SNHLY, CDR2 FYNNEI. With V trimmed by 6 bases and J by 1 base, 6 bases remained unmatched. The CDR3 consists of 15 residues. The TCR sequence derives from a male patient between 55 and 70 years old who received an allogeneic stem cell transplant from a related donor, was CMV-positive, and had acute GVHD only. A subset of T cells may come from the graft donor. Here the sequenced sample was PBMCs, taken roughly 400 days after allogeneic stem cell transplant with posttransplant cyclophosphamide. This sequence joins TRBV2 and TRBJ1-3, with 7 bases that match TRBD1. The CDR3 nucleotides read TGTGCCAGCAGAGCCGGACAGGTGTCTGGAAACACCATATATTTT. Amino acids: CASRAGQVSGNTIYF.